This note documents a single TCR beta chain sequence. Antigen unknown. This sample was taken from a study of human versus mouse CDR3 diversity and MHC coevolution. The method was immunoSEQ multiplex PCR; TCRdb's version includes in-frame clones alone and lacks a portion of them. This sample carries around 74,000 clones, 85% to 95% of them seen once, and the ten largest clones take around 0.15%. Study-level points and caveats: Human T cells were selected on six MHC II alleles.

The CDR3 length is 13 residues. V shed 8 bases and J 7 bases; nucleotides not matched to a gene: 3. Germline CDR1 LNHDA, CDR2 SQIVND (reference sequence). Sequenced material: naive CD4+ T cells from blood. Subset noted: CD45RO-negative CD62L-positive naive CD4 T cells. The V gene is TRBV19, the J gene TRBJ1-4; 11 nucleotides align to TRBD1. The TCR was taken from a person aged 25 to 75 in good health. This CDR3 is CASGQGAVEKLFF. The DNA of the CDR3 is TGTGCCAGTGGACAGGGGGCGGTTGAAAAACTGTTTTTT.